This entry lists 18 T cell receptor beta chains sequenced from one sample in a study of cytomegalovirus exposure and HLA in healthy donors. With 60 Vbeta and 13 Jbeta primers, the PCR was carried out. TCRdb's copy holds only in-frame clones and misses some; the assay was immunoSEQ multiplex PCR. The sample has some 180,000 clones, roughly 84% seen once; the top ten hold about 2.4%. The sequencing sample was made of PBMCs. The origin of the receptors is a man in his thirties or forties in good health and CMV-seropositive.

This clone was counted a few times. The chain recombines TRBV7-9 with TRBJ2-2; TRBD1 agrees at 8 bases. Germline V gene sequence: CDR1 SEHNR, CDR2 FQNEAQ (reference sequence). Trimming removed 4 bases from V and 1 base from J; junction bases left unmatched: 2. The length of the CDR3 is 15 residues. CDR3 protein: CASSSGQGNTGELFF. In nucleotides, the CDR3 is TGTGCCAGCAGCTCCGGACAGGGGAACACCGGGGAGCTGTTTTTT.

The CDR3 bases are TGTGCCAGCAGCGTTGTGAGCGGGAGTTACGAGCAGTACTTC. This codes for CASSVVSGSYEQYF. The chain carries TRBV11-3 and TRBJ2-7; 8 bases fit TRBD2. CDR1 and CDR2 from the germline V gene are SGHNT and YENEEA. Losses at the gene ends were 5 bases for V and 4 bases for J; bases not matched to a gene: 7. The CDR3 runs 14 residues.

This chain uses TRBV7-2 with TRBJ2-1, with TRBD1 matching 8 bases. Germline loops: CDR1 SGHTA, CDR2 FQGNSA. V trimming: 5 bases; J trimming: 4 bases; junction bases outside the gene matches: 4. This CDR3 contains 14 residues. CDR3 DNA: TGTGCCAGCAGCGACAGGGGTTGGTACAATGAGCAGTTCTTC. It yields the protein CASSDRGWYNEQFF.

This clone was detected only once. The gene calls are TRBV13 and TRBJ2-1, with 8 positions matching TRBD1. Germline loops: CDR1 PRHDT, CDR2 FYEKMQ (reference sequence). V dropped 5 bases and J dropped 0; count of bases not matched to a gene: 3. CDR3 size: 15 residues. In nucleotides, the CDR3 is TGTGCCAGCAGCGCTGGACAGGGCTCCTACAATGAGCAGTTCTTC. It yields the protein CASSAGQGSYNEQFF.

The V and J genes are TRBV2 and TRBJ2-4; D is uncertain. Germline V gene lookup returns CDR1 SNHLY and CDR2 FYNNEI. V lost 2 bases and J 9 bases, leaving 8 bases between the germline ends. The CDR3 covers 12 residues. The CDR3 is CASSENVGIQYF. In DNA form, the CDR3 reads TGTGCCAGCAGTGAAAACGTCGGCATTCAGTACTTC.

Points on this clone: The sample contains more than one DNA sequence encoding this CDR3. The V gene is TRBV27, the J gene TRBJ1-1; unclear D gene. CDR3 size: 13 residues. V was clipped by 6 bases and J by 7 bases, with 15 bases between them. Germline loops: CDR1 MNHEY, CDR2 SMNVEV (reference sequence). Here the CDR3 reads CASSLSSLVEAFF. CDR3 bases: TGTGCCAGCAGCCTTAGCTCTCTGGTTGAAGCTTTCTTT.

This clone was seen only once. This sequence joins TRBV6-1 and TRBJ1-2; D not certain. The CDR3 has 15 residues. Deletions cut 6 bases from V and 2 bases from J, with 16 bases between. Germline V gene lookup returns CDR1 MNHNS and CDR2 SASEGT. CDR3 loop: CASRMLGVNNYGYTF. The CDR3 region has the DNA TGTGCCAGCAGGATGCTGGGAGTCAACAACTATGGCTACACCTTC.

The rearrangement joins TRBV19 to TRBJ1-4; D remains unclear. In germline, CDR1 is LNHDA, CDR2 SQIVND (reference sequence). Trimming stripped 1 base from V and 3 bases from J, with 6 bases between. The CDR3 totals 14 residues. CDR3 amino acids: CASSIGSSNEKLFF. The CDR3 region has the DNA TGTGCCAGTAGTATAGGGAGTTCTAATGAAAAACTGTTTTTT.

The rearrangement links TRBV28 to TRBJ2-7, with D possibly being TRBD1 (6 bases). Germline V gene sequence: CDR1 MDHEN, CDR2 SYDVKM. Trimming cost V 4 bases and J 2 bases, with 15 bases left between them. CDR3 size: 15 residues. In DNA form, the CDR3 reads TGTGCCAGCAGTTCCCCCGGACAGACAGCCTACGAGCAGTACTTC. It encodes CASSSPGQTAYEQYF. Complete variable domain (other parts from reference TRBV28 and TRBJ2-7): DVKVTQSSRYLVKRTGEKVFLECVQDMDHENMFWYRQDPGLGLRLIYFSYDVKMKEKGDIPEGYSVSREKKERFSLILESASTNQTSMYLCASSSPGQTAYEQYFGPGTRLTVT.

This clone has only one observation. The CDR3 nucleotides read TGCGCCAGCAGCAAGGGACTAGCGGGAGTAAGTGACAATGAGCAGTTCTTC. Translated, it gives CASSKGLAGVSDNEQFF. The V call is TRBV5-1, the J call TRBJ2-1; 14 nucleotides line up with TRBD2. Trimming removed 4 bases from V and 5 bases from J; junction bases left unmatched: 8. The germline gives CDR1 SGHRS, CDR2 YFSETQ. The CDR3 contains 17 residues.

The gene calls are TRBV9 and TRBJ1-2; TRBD1 agrees at 7 bases. Germline V lookup: CDR1 SGDLS, CDR2 YYNGEE. The trim removed 4 bases at V and 4 bases at J, leaving 13 bases unmatched. This CDR3 spans 16 amino acids. The CDR3 here is CASSPRGGGDTYGYTF. CDR3 nucleotide sequence: TGTGCCAGCAGCCCTAGAGGGGGCGGGGACACCTATGGCTACACCTTC.

The rearrangement links TRBV5-5 to TRBJ2-7; the D gene is possibly TRBD1 (5 bases). The CDR3 length is 15 residues. Germline-derived CDR1 and CDR2 are SGHKS and YYEKEE (reference sequence). Trimming pared 2 bases from V and 3 bases from J, leaving 15 bases between. As DNA, the CDR3 is TGTGCCAGCAGCTTAACAGGACGCACTGACTACGAGCAGTACTTC. It specifies CASSLTGRTDYEQYF.

This clone was seen just once. The gene calls are TRBV19 and TRBJ1-4, with 9 bases identical to TRBD1. J gave up 8 bases and V 6 bases, and 13 bases lay outside the gene matches. Looked up from germline, CDR1 is LNHDA and CDR2 is SQIVND (reference sequence). CDR3 size: 16 residues. CDR3 sequence reads: CASRKGMGQGDEKLFF. The CDR3, as DNA: TGTGCCAGTAGGAAAGGGATGGGACAGGGAGACGAAAAACTGTTTTTT.

The sample holds one count of this clone. The chain combines TRBV6-5 with TRBJ2-7, with TRBD1 matching over 10 bases. V lost 4 bases to trimming and J lost 3 bases; unmatched junction nucleotides: 9. The length of the CDR3 is 16 residues. The germline gives CDR1 MNHEY, CDR2 SVGAGI. CDR3 sequence: CASSSKKGQGIYEQYF. CDR3 bases: TGTGCCAGCAGTTCCAAGAAGGGACAGGGGATCTACGAGCAGTACTTC.

The V call is TRBV7-6, the J call TRBJ2-7; a weak D match, TRBD2 (6 bases). This CDR3 has 15 amino acids. The germline V gene encodes CDR1 SGHVS and CDR2 FNYEAQ. Deletions cut 2 bases from V and 7 bases from J, with 18 bases between. The CDR3 protein is CASSLSPGALGEQYF. The CDR3 DNA sequence: TGTGCCAGCAGCTTATCTCCGGGAGCCTTGGGGGAGCAGTACTTC.

The chain uses TRBV15 and TRBJ1-3; 12 bases fit TRBD1. The germline V gene encodes CDR1 LNHNV and CDR2 YYDKDF (reference sequence). V lost 3 bases and J lost 7; bases outside the gene matches: 10. The CDR3 has 17 amino acids. CDR3 DNA sequence: TGTGCCACCAGCAGTGGGCCCCGGGACAGGGGGCGGAACACCATATATTTT. Its translation: CATSSGPRDRGRNTIYF.

The chain couples TRBV5-4 to TRBJ2-7, with D maybe TRBD1 (6 bases). The CDR3 extends over 13 amino acids. Germline V CDR1 and CDR2: SGHNT, YYREEE (reference sequence). V lost 6 bases and J 0 bases, leaving 10 bases between the germline ends. The CDR3 protein is CASTGANSYEQYF. The CDR3 nucleotides are TGTGCCAGCACAGGGGCGAACTCCTACGAGCAGTACTTC.

CDR3 sequence: CASSFRDSAYNEQFF. The CDR3 DNA is TGTGCCAGCAGCTTCCGGGATTCTGCCTACAATGAGCAGTTCTTC. This sequence joins TRBV7-9 and TRBJ2-1, with a weak D call TRBD2 (5 bases). This CDR3 region has 15 residues. Per germline, CDR1 SEHNR and CDR2 FQNEAQ (reference sequence). V was clipped by 3 bases and J by 2 bases, with 11 bases between them.